This passage covers 14 T cell receptor beta chains from one sample sequenced in a study of blood T cell repertoires in COVID-19. The data were produced by immunoSEQ multiplex PCR, yet TCRdb's version contains in-frame clones alone and is incomplete. Here the sample spans 65,000 to 85,000 clones, approximately 90% being singletons. Sequencing was done on a sample of peripheral blood. Every receptor here comes from a human donor in a cohort sampled during active COVID-19.

J is TRBJ2-5 and V is TRBV6-5, with 10 bases identical to TRBD2. The germline V gene encodes CDR1 MNHEY and CDR2 SVGAGI. J was trimmed by 5 bases and V by 0 bases; bases with no gene match: 0. The CDR3 runs 14 residues. The CDR3 loop is CASSYSSGRETQYF. The DNA of the CDR3 is TGTGCCAGCAGTTACTCTAGCGGGAGGGAGACCCAGTACTTC.

The chain is built from TRBV19 and TRBJ2-5; 9 nucleotides line up with TRBD2. The CDR3 spans 15 residues. The V gene end was trimmed by 5 bases and the J gene end by 6 bases; junction bases not matched to a gene: 10. Germline CDR1 LNHDA, CDR2 SQIVND (reference sequence). The CDR3 loop is CASSDSSGALKTQYF. The CDR3 region has the DNA TGTGCCAGTAGTGACTCTAGCGGGGCCCTCAAGACCCAGTACTTC.

The chain uses TRBV5-5 and TRBJ2-7, with a weak D call TRBD2 (5 bases). Germline V gene data show CDR1 as SGHKS and CDR2 as YYEKEE (reference sequence). This CDR3 spans 15 amino acids. Trimming shortened V by 0 bases and J by 11 bases, and 21 bases separated the two germline ends. This chain's CDR3 is CASSLAGQAGVHEYF. In DNA form, the CDR3 reads TGTGCCAGCAGCTTGGCCGGGCAGGCCGGGGTGCATGAGTACTTC.

This clone occurred once. This sequence joins TRBV10-3 and TRBJ2-2; no firm D call. This CDR3 contains 14 residues. V lost 2 bases, J lost 6 bases, and 10 bases lay in between. Germline CDR1 is ENHRY and CDR2 is SYGVKD. The CDR3 sequence: CAISELSDSGELFF. The CDR3 nucleotides are TGTGCCATCAGTGAGCTCAGTGATTCCGGGGAGCTGTTTTTT.

The chain recombines TRBV12-5 with TRBJ1-1, with a possible D match to TRBD1 (5 bases). Germline loops: CDR1 LGHNT, CDR2 FRNRAP. The V end lost 7 bases, the J end lost 2 bases, and 14 bases lay between the germline ends. The CDR3 covers 14 residues. For the CDR3, the DNA is TGTGCTAGTGTCAGGGCCTCTCGAAACACTGAAGCTTTCTTT. Residues: CASVRASRNTEAFF.

The rearrangement links TRBV3-1 (or the pseudogene TRBV3-2) to TRBJ2-1, with 9 bases fitting TRBD2. This CDR3 region has 18 residues. Germline V gene lookup returns CDR1 LGHDT and CDR2 YNNKEL (reference sequence). The junction had 12 bases not matched to a gene; V was cut back by 1 base and J by 5 bases. The CDR3 sequence: CASSQVGSGRMGNNEQFF. As DNA, the CDR3 is TGTGCCAGCAGCCAAGTAGGGAGCGGGAGGATGGGGAACAATGAGCAGTTCTTC.

V usage is TRBV28 and J usage is TRBJ2-7, with 8 bases matching TRBD1. The V gene's germline CDR1 is MDHEN and CDR2 SYDVKM. V was pared by 6 bases and J by 2 bases, with 3 bases of the junction left unmatched. This CDR3 has 13 residues. CDR3 in DNA: TGTGCCAGCAGGAGACAGGGGACCTACGAGCAGTACTTC. Amino acid sequence: CASRRQGTYEQYF.

This clone has a single count. This chain links TRBV5-6 with TRBJ2-3, with 8 bases fitting TRBD2. The CDR3 is 16 residues long. The germline V gene encodes CDR1 SGHDT and CDR2 YYEEEE. The junction had 8 bases not matched to a gene; V was cut back by 3 bases and J by 2 bases. In DNA form, the CDR3 reads TGTGCCAGCAGCTCCGATAGCGGGGCGAACACAGATACGCAGTATTTT. This sequence encodes CASSSDSGANTDTQYF.

The chain joins TRBV2 to TRBJ2-1; 12 bases are shared with TRBD2. Per germline, CDR1 SNHLY and CDR2 FYNNEI. The J segment lost 6 bases and the V segment lost 5 bases, leaving 8 bases of the junction unmatched. The CDR3 loop spans 16 amino acids. CDR3 sequence reads: CASSRLAGVVPNEQFF. CDR3 bases: TGTGCCAGCAGTAGACTAGCGGGAGTTGTACCCAATGAGCAGTTCTTC.

The chain recombines TRBV5-1 with TRBJ2-4; TRBD2 aligns across 12 bases. The CDR3 consists of 15 residues. J lost 4 bases, V lost 6 bases, and 5 bases had no gene match. CDR1 SGHRS and CDR2 YFSETQ come from the germline V gene. In nucleotides, the CDR3 is TGCGCCAGCAAGACTAGCGGGAGTGGGAAAAACATTCAGTACTTC. It specifies CASKTSGSGKNIQYF. Using reference TRBV5-1 and TRBJ2-4 for the parts outside the CDR3, the full variable domain is KAGVTQTPRYLIKTRGQQVTLSCSPISGHRSVSWYQQTPGQGLQFLFEYFSETQRNKGNFPGRFSGRQFSNSRSEMNVSTLELGDSALYLCASKTSGSGKNIQYFGAGTRLSVL.

The chain recombines TRBV29-1 with TRBJ1-5; perhaps TRBD1 as D (6 bases). Trimming shortened V by 6 bases and J by 4 bases, and 10 bases separated the two germline ends. CDR3 length: 12 residues. Germline CDR1 reads SQVTM; CDR2 reads ANQGSEA. The CDR3 nucleotides read TGCAGCGTGGAAACAGGGAATCAGCCCCAGCATTTT. It is translated as CSVETGNQPQHF.

V gene TRBV7-3 combines with J gene TRBJ2-3, with 14 bases aligning to TRBD2. The CDR3 contains 16 residues. Trimming removed 8 bases from V and 4 bases from J; junction bases left unmatched: 8. Germline-derived CDR1 and CDR2 are SGHTA and FQGTGA. This CDR3 reads CASSGTSGSGPDTQYF. The DNA for the CDR3 is TGTGCCAGCTCCGGGACTAGCGGGAGTGGCCCAGATACGCAGTATTTT.

The rearrangement joins TRBV24-1 to TRBJ1-6; no clear D gene. This CDR3 region has 15 residues. In germline, CDR1 is KGHDR, CDR2 SFDVKD. Trimming removed 0 bases at V and 6 bases at J, with 8 bases between. In DNA, the CDR3 is TGTGCCACCAGTGATTTGGCGGGGATTAATTCACCCCTCCACTTT. Translated: CATSDLAGINSPLHF.

The chain joins TRBV2 to TRBJ2-3, with 8 bases aligning to TRBD1. Germline V gene lookup returns CDR1 SNHLY and CDR2 FYNNEI. The CDR3 runs to 14 residues. V gave up 5 bases and J gave up 4 bases; unmatched junction bases: 5. The CDR3 sequence is CASSQGQEADTQYF. For the CDR3, the DNA is TGTGCCAGCAGTCAGGGACAGGAGGCAGATACGCAGTATTTT. The full variable domain, completed using reference TRBV2 and TRBJ2-3, is EPEVTQTPSHQVTQMGQEVILRCVPISNHLYFYWYRQILGQKVEFLVSFYNNEISEKSEIFDDQFSVERPDGSNFTLKIRSTKLEDSAMYFCASSQGQEADTQYFGPGTRLTVL.